This T cell receptor beta chain appears in the sequencing data of a study of tumor-infiltrating lymphocytes in primary liver carcinoma. Study in general: Each of the growths was stage T1-T3 N0M0, extending roughly 4.2 to 11 cm across. Overall study findings and caveats: Tumor-adjacent and tumor-blood pairs shared a smaller degree of overlap than tumor region pairs.

The authors took blood RNA from unsorted whole blood and also extracted germline DNA. A constant-region primer primed TCR beta cDNA synthesis from 450 to 550 ng of total RNA. ARM-PCR, slightly modified, supplied the TCR beta libraries through three nested multiplex PCR rounds. Running nine to ten cycles apiece, the first two PCR rounds relied on TRBV1-TRBV30 forward primers together with a C-beta reverse primer. TCRdb processed the multiplex PCR reads anew with MiXCR; each CDR3 protein has one entry. Of about 320,000 distinct CDR3 sequences in the sample, more than 55% are singletons; the top ten hold roughly 9%. This clonotype has ten or more counts. The antigen remains undetermined. CDR3 length: 16 residues. Germline-derived CDR1 and CDR2 are MGHRA and YSYEKL. Trimming removed 5 bases at V and 0 bases at J, with 15 bases between.

The origin of this receptor is a man between 35 and 55 years old with primary liver carcinoma and hepatitis B virus infection. The source material was peripheral blood. The rearrangement joins TRBV4-1 to TRBJ2-3; D uncertain. For the CDR3, the DNA is TGCGCCAGCAGCGCAAAACCTTACTCAAGCACAGATACGCAGTATTTT. This encodes CASSAKPYSSTDTQYF.